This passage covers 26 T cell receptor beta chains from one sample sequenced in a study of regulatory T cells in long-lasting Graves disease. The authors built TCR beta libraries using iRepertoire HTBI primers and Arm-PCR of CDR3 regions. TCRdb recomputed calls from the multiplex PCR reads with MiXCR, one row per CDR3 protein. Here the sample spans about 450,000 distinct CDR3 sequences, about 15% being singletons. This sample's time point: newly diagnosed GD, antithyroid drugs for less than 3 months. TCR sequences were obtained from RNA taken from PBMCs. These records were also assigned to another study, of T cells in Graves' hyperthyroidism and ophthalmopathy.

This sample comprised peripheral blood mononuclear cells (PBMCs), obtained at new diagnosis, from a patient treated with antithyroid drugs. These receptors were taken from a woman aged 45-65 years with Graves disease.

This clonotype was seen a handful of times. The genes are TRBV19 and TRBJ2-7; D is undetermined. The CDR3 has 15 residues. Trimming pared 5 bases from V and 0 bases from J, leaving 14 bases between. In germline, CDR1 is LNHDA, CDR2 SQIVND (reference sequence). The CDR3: CASSPDEAGSYEQYF. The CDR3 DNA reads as TGTGCCAGTAGTCCTGACGAAGCCGGCTCCTACGAGCAGTACTTC.

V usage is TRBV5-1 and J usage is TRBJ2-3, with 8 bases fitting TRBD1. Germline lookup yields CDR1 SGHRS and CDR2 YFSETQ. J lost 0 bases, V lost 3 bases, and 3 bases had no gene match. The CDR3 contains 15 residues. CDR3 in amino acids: CASSSGQGSTDTQYF. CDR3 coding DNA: TGCGCCAGCAGCTCAGGACAGGGTAGCACAGATACGCAGTATTTT.

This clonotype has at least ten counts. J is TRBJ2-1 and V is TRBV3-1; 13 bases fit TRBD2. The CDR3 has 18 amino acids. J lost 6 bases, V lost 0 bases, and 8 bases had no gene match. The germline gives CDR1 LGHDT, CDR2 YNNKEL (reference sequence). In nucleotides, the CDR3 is TGTGCCAGCAGCCAAGATAAAGGACTAGCGGGAGCTCCCAATGAGCAGTTCTTC. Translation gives CASSQDKGLAGAPNEQFF.

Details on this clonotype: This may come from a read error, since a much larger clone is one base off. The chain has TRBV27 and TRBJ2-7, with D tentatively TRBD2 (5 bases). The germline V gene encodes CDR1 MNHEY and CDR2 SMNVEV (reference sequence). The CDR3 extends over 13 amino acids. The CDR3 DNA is TGTTCCAGCAGTTTTGGCCTCTCGGGGGAGCAGTACTTC. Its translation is CSSSFGLSGEQYF.

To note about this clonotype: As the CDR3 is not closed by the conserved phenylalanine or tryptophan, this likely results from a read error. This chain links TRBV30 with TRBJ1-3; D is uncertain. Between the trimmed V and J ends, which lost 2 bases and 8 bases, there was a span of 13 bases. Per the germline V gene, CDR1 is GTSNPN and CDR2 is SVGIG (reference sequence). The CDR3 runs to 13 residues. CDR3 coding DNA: TGTGCCTGGAGTACTCGGCGTGGGCACACCATATATCTT. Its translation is CAWSTRRGHTIYL.

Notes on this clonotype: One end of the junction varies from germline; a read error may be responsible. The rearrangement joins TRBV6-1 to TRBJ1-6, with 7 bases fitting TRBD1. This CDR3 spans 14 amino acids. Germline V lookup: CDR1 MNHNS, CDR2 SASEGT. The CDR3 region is CANSEVQGYLPLHF. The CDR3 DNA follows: TGTGCCAACAGTGAAGTACAGGGGTATTTACCCCTCCACTTT.

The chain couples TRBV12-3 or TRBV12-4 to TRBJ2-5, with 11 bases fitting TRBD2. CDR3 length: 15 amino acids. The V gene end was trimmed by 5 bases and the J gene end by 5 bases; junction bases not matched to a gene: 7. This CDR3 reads CASSLSGRARETQYF. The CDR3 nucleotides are TGTGCCAGCAGTCTTAGCGGGAGGGCCCGGGAGACCCAGTACTTC.

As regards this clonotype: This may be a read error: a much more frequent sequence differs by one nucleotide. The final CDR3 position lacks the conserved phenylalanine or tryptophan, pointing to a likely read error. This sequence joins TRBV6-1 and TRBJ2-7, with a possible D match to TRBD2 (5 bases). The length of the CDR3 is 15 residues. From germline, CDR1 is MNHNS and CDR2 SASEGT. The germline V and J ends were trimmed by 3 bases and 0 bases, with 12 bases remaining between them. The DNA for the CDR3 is TGTGCCAGCAGTGATTTTCCGGGGAGCTCCTACGAGCAGTACTCC. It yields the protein CASSDFPGSSYEQYS.

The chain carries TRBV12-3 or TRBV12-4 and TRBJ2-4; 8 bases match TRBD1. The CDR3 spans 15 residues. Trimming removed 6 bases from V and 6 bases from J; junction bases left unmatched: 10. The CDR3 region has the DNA TGTGCCAGCAGGGCCCCAGGGGGCGCGGGAAACATTCAGTACTTC. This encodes CASRAPGGAGNIQYF.

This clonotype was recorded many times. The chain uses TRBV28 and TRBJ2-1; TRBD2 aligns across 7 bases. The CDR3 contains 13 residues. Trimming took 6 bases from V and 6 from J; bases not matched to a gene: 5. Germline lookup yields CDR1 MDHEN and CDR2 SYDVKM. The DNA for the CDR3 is TGTGCCAGCAGCTTAGCGGGCGGCAATGAGCAGTTCTTC. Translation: CASSLAGGNEQFF.

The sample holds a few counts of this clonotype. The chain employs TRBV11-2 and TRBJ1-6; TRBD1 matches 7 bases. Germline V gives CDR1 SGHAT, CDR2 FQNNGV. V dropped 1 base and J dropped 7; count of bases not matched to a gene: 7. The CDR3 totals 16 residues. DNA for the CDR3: TGTGCCAGCAGCTTAGTGAGGGGGCAGGCGAATTCACCCCTCCACTTT. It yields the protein CASSLVRGQANSPLHF.

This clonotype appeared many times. CDR3 sequence: CASSRLGQETQYF. The CDR3 DNA follows: TGTGCCAGCTCACGTTTAGGTCAAGAGACCCAGTACTTC. V and J are TRBV18 and TRBJ2-5; no clear D. The CDR3 consists of 13 residues. In germline, CDR1 is KGHSH, CDR2 LQKENI. Trimming shortened V by 4 bases and J by 2 bases, and 8 bases separated the two germline ends.

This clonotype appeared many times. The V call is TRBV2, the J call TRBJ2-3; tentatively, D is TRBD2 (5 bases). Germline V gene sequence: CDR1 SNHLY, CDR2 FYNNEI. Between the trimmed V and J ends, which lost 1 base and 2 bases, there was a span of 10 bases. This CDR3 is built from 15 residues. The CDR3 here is CASSEGLAFTDTQYF. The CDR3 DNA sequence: TGTGCCAGCAGTGAAGGGCTAGCTTTCACAGATACGCAGTATTTT.

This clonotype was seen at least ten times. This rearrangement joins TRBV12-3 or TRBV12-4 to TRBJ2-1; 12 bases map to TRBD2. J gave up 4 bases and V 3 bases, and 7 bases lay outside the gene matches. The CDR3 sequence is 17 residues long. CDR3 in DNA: TGTGCCAGCAGTTTTCCCCTTACTAGCGGGAGGTACAATGAGCAGTTCTTC. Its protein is CASSFPLTSGRYNEQFF.

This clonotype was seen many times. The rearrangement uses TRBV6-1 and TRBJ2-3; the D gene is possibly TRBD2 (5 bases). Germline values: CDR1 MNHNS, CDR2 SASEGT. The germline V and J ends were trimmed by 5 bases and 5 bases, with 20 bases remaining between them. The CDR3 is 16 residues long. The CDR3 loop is CASSPWMDSVGDTQYF. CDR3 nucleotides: TGTGCCAGCAGTCCCTGGATGGACTCTGTTGGAGATACGCAGTATTTT.

In DNA form, the CDR3 reads TGTGCCAGCAGCCGGAGGAGGGGGAATCAGCCCCAGCATTTT. Its protein product is CASSRRRGNQPQHF. The V call is TRBV6-1, the J call TRBJ1-5; D is possibly TRBD1 (6 bases). The length of the CDR3 is 14 residues. The ends were cut back, 6 bases at V and 4 bases at J, with 13 bases in the middle. Germline CDR1 is MNHNS and CDR2 is SASEGT.

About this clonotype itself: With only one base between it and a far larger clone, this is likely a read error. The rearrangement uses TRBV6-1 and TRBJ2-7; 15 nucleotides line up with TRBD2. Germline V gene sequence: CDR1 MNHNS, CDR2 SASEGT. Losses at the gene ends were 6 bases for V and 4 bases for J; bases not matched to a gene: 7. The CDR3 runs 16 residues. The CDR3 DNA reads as TGTGCCAGCAGCGGACTAGCGGGAGGGCGGGGATACGAGCAGTACTTC. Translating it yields CASSGLAGGRGYEQYF.

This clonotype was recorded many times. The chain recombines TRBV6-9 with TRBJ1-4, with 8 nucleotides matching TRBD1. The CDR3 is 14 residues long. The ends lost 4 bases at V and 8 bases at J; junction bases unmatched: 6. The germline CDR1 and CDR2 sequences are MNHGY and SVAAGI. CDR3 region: CASSLVGTGEKLFF. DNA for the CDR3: TGTGCCAGCAGTTTGGTCGGGACAGGAGAAAAACTGTTTTTT.

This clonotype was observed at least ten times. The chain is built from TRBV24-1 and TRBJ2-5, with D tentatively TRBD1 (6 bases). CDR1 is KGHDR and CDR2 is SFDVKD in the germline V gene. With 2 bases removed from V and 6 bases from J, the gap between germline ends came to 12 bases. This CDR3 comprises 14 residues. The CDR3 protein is CATSDSYREQTQYF. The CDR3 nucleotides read TGTGCCACCAGTGATTCGTACAGGGAACAGACCCAGTACTTC.

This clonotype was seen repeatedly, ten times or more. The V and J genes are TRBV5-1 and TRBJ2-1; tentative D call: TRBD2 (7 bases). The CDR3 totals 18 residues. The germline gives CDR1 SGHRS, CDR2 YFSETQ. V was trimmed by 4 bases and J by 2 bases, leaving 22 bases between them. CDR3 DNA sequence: TGCGCCAGCAGCCCAGCGGGGACATCGACCTTTACCTACAATGAGCAGTTCTTC. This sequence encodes CASSPAGTSTFTYNEQFF.

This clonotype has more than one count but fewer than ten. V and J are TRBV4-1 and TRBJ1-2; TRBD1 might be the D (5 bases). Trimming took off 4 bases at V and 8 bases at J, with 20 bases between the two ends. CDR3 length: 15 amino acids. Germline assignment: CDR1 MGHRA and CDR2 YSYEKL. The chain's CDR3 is CASSPSGTGVRGYTF. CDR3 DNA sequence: TGCGCCAGCAGCCCGTCGGGGACCGGGGTAAGGGGCTACACCTTC.

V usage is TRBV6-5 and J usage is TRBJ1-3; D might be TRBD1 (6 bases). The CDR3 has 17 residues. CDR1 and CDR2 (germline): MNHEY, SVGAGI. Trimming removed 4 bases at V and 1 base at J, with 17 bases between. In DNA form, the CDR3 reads TGTGCCAGCAGTTCGGACAGCTCTAAACCTTCTGGAAACACCATATATTTT. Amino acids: CASSSDSSKPSGNTIYF.

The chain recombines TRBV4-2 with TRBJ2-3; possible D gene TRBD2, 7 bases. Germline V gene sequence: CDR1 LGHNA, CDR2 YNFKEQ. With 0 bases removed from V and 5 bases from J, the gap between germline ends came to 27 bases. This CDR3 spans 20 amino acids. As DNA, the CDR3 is TGTGCCAGCAGCCAAGATCTCGGGGCCGAGGGGGAGGGCCGGGTAGATACGCAGTATTTT. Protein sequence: CASSQDLGAEGEGRVDTQYF.

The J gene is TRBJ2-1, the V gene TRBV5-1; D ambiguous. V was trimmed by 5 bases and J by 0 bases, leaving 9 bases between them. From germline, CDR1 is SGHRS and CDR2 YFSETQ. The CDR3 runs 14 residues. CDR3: CASRPEYSYNEQFF. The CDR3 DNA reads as TGCGCCAGCAGACCGGAATACTCCTACAATGAGCAGTTCTTC.

The CDR3 DNA reads TGTGCCAGCAGCTCCGGACCCGGGGAGGATGAAAAACTGTTTTTT. This encodes CASSSGPGEDEKLFF. This rearrangement joins TRBV5-6 to TRBJ1-4; no definite D call. The CDR3 totals 15 residues. V was clipped by 3 bases and J by 6 bases, with 15 bases between them. CDR1 and CDR2 (germline): SGHDT, YYEEEE.

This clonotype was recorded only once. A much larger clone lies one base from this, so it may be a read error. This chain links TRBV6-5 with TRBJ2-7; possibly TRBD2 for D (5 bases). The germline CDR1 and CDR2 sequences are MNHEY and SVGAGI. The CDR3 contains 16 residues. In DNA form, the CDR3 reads TGTGCCAGCAGTTATAGCCCCTCGGGAATCGGCTACAAGCAGTACTTC. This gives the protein CASSYSPSGIGYKQYF.